This T cell receptor (beta chain) was sequenced for a study of siplizumab effects on memory and regulatory T cells (dated by TCRdb to the late 2010s). In the study overall: The effect of the anti-CD2 antibody siplizumab on alloreactive T-cell subsets was examined in allogeneic mixed lymphocyte reactions constructed from human PBMCs. The investigation overall reported the following: The cumulative frequency of alloreactive sequences traceable to unstimulated CD4+ memory T cells was significantly reduced by siplizumab. Greater diversity appeared to be present in unstimulated naive T cells than in memory T cells, and a substantial contribution to the alloresponse seemed to be made by naive cells. Among mappable alloreactive CD4+ clones, the Treg-derived fraction averaged approximately 69% with siplizumab versus 25% to 30% in control reactions. For roughly 80-95% of proliferating CD4+ or CD8+ clones, no naive or memory phenotype could be assigned. Whether proliferating Tregs from siplizumab cultures were suppressive was not functionally confirmed. Because sequences at frequencies below about 10^-5 were poorly captured, only a minor fraction of alloreactive clones could be mapped back to unstimulated subsets.

A single count supports this clone. The antigen it recognizes is unknown. No per-base quality is available; no much larger clone lies one base away. Sorted unstimulated T cells and proliferating T cells recovered from mixed lymphocyte reactions underwent TCRbeta CDR3 sequencing. Fresh whole blood from about ten HLA-typed healthy donors served as the source for isolating PBMCs. To map where alloreactive clones came from, CD4+ regulatory T cells in the unstimulated state were FACS-sorted. Library preparation employed the immunoSEQ multiplex PCR assay. The deep sequencing platform assayed about 91,000 TCR templates per sample. Genomic DNA extracted from sorted T cells was the material used for TCRbeta CDR3 sequencing. Concerning the study's data processing: The R programming language was used for clonal analysis of the TCRbeta CDR3 data. Alloreactive CD4+ and CD8+ clones were defined by comparing unstimulated samples with post-reaction CFSE-low samples. By matching sequences to the repertoires of sorted unstimulated Treg and non-Treg cells, each alloreactive CD4+ clone was assigned a regulatory or non-regulatory origin. TCRdb holds this immuneACCESS table with in-frame rearrangements only. Some clones are missing; in checked studies, unresolved V genes explain under half, and the rest has no known cause. V and J calls and clone size are given by that table; D and trimming were obtained from the DNA. Counted in this sample were some 100,000 clones; around 94% of them appeared once. Roughly 0.62% of the sample lies in the top ten.

Per the germline V gene (reference sequence), MNHEY is the CDR1 and SMNVEV is the CDR2. The CDR3 runs 14 residues from the cysteine to the phenylalanine. Only the CDR3 region is kept as DNA, spanning 42 bases read in frame from base 1. V drops 3 bases and J drops 7 bases, leaving 10 bases in between. The V and J segments used are TRBV27 and TRBJ1-6, with no confidently assigned D gene. The origin of this receptor is a human donor in good health. The sequenced sample was Tregs sorted from blood. The DNA sequence reads TGTGCCAGCAGTTTCCGAGTGCTGAATTCACCCCTCCACTTT. Its translation reads: CASSFRVLNSPLHF.